This note documents a single T cell receptor (beta chain) sequence. Antigen specificity is unknown. The identical CDR3 is also encoded by other nucleotide sequences in the sample. Naivety among CD8 cells was defined by CD45RO negativity and positive CCR7 selection, thereby excluding terminally differentiated effector memory CD45RA+ cells. Donors were healthy HIV-negative adults without recently reported acute infections or vaccinations. The run depth of the assay was deep. The repertoire was sequenced with immunoSEQ multiplex PCR; TCRdb's copy has only in-frame clones and lacks some. This table has hundreds of thousands of clones, just over 90% appearing once. With 8 bases removed from V and 0 bases from J, the gap between germline ends came to 8 bases. CDR3 length: 13 residues. CDR1 MDHEN and CDR2 SYDVKM come from the germline V gene. This entry comes from a study of shared clonotypes between healthy human individuals. Findings and limits, study-wide: Among several donors, around 5% of naive CD4 clonotypes were found in common.

The receptor comes from a young man in good health. The chain recombines TRBV28 with TRBJ1-5, with D perhaps TRBD1 (5 bases). The sequencing input was naive CD8+ T cells sorted from blood. The CDR3 coding sequence is TGTGCCAGCGGGACGGATAGCAATCAGCCCCAGCATTTT. It specifies CASGTDSNQPQHF.